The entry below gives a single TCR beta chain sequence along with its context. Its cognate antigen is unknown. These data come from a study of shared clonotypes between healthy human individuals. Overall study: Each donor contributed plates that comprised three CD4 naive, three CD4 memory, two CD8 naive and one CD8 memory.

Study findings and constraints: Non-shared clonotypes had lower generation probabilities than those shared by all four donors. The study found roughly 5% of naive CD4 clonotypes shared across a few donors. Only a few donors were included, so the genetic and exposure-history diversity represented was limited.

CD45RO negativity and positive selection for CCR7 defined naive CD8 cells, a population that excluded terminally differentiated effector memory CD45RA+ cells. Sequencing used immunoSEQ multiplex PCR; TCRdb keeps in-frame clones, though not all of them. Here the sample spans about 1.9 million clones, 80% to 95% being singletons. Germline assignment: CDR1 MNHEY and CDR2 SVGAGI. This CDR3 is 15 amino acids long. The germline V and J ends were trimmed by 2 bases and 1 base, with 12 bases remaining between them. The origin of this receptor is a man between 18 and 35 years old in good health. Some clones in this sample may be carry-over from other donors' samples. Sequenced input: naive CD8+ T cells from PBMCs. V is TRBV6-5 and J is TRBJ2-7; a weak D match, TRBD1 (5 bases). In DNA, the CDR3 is TGTGCCAGCAGTTACGGGGCAGTCCTTTCCTACGAGCAGTACTTC. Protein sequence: CASSYGAVLSYEQYF.